A single T cell receptor beta chain is shown here with its context. Seattle's enrolled individuals joined amid active infection and were then monitored longitudinally. The V gene's germline CDR1 is LGHNA and CDR2 YSLEER. The CDR3 is 14 residues long. V was pared by 2 bases and J by 4 bases, with 3 bases of the junction left unmatched. The data belong to a study of blood T cell repertoires in COVID-19. Study-level information: COVID-19 samples collected from the United States, Italy and Spain covered acute and convalescent phases. The cDNA or gDNA used as material had been derived from T cells, B-cell-depleted T cells, or PBMCs.

Per the authors' pipeline: Amplification with reference gene primers provided the estimates of nucleated cell counts. The data were produced by immunoSEQ multiplex PCR, yet TCRdb's version contains in-frame clones alone and is incomplete. V, J and clone size reflect that table, while D and trimming were determined from the DNA. The sample shows some 200,000 clones, about four fifths of them seen only once. The TCR comes from a woman older than 75 with COVID-19, enrolled during active disease. Input material: peripheral blood. V and J are TRBV4-3 and TRBJ1-1; 8 bases are a match to TRBD1. The CDR3 loop reads CASSQNTGGTEAFF. In nucleotides, the CDR3 is TGCGCCAGCAGCCAAAACACAGGGGGCACTGAAGCTTTCTTT.